In its sample, the clone carrying this T cell receptor (beta chain) was seen a few times. TCRdb itself ran the RT-PCR reads through MiXCR, one entry per CDR3 protein. Seen here are hundreds of thousands of distinct CDR3 sequences, more than 15% observed once, and the top ten hold 9.5% to 13%. The data belong to a study of response to subunit inactivated influenza vaccine. This CDR3 spans 14 amino acids. Trimming cost V 1 base and J 0 bases, with 7 bases left between them. Germline CDR1 reads LGHDT; CDR2 reads YNNKEL (reference sequence). This TCR came from a man aged 45-60 years who received an inactivated influenza vaccine. The sample consisted of PBMCs from blood, taken approximately 12 days after vaccination. This chain joins TRBV3-1 and TRBJ2-7; D is unclear. For the CDR3, the DNA is TGTGCCAGCAGCCAAGGCCAGAACTCCTACGAGCAGTACTTC. Translating gives CASSQGQNSYEQYF.